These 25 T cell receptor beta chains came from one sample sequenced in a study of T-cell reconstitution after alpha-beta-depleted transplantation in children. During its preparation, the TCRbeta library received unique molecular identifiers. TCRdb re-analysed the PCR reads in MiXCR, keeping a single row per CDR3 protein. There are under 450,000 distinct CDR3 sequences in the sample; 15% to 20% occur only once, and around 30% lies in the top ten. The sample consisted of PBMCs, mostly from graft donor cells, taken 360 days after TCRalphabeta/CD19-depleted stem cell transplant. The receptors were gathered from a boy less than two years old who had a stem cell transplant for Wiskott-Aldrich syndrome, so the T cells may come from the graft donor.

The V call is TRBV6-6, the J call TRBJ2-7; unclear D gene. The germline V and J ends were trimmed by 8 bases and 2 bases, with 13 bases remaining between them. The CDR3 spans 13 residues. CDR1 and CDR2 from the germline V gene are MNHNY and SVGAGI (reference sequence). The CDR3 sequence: CASVRYRPYEQYF. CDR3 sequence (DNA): TGTGCCAGCGTCCGGTACCGCCCCTACGAGCAGTACTTC.

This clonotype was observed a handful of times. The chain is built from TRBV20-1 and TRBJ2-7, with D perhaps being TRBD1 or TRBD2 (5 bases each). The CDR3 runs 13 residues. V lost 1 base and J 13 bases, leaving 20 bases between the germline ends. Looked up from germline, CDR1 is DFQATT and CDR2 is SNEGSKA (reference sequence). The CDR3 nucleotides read TGCAGTGCTAGAGCCCAGCTTCCGGGACCGCCCTACTTC. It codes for CSARAQLPGPPYF.

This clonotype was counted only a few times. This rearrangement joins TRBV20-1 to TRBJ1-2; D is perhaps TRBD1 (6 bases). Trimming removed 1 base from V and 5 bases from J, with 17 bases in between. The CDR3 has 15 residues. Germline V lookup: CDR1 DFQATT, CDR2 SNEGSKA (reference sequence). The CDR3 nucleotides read TGCAGTGCTAGAGGTTGGACAGACGTAGAATATGGCTACACCTTC. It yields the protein CSARGWTDVEYGYTF.

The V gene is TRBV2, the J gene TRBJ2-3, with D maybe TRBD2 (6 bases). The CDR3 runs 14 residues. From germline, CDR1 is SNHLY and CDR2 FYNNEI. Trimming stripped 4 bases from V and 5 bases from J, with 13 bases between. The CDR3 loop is CASSVRLVGDTQYF. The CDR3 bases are TGTGCCAGCAGTGTAAGACTAGTAGGAGATACGCAGTATTTT.

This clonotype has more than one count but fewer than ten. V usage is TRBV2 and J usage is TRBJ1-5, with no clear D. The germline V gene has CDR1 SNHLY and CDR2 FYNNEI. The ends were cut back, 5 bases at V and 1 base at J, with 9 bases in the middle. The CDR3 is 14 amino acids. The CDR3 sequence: CASSIKRSNQPQHF. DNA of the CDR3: TGTGCCAGCAGTATAAAGAGAAGCAATCAGCCCCAGCATTTT.

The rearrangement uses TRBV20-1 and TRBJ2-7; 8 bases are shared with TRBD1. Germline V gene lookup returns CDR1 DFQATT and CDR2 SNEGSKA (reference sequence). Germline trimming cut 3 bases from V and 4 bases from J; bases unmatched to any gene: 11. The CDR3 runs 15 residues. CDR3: CSASGTDRGLYEQYF. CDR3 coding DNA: TGCAGTGCTAGTGGCACTGACAGGGGTCTATACGAGCAGTACTTC.

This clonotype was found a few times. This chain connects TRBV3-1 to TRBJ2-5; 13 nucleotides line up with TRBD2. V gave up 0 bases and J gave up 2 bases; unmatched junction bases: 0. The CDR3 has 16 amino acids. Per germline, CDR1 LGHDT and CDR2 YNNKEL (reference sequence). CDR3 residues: CASSQELAGGQETQYF. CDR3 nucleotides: TGTGCCAGCAGCCAAGAACTAGCGGGAGGGCAAGAGACCCAGTACTTC.

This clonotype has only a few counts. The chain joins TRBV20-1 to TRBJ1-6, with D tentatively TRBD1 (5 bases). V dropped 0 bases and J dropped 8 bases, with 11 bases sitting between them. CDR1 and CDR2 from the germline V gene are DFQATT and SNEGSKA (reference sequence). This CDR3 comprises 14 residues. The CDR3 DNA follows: TGCAGTGCTAGAGATGAAAGGGGAGATTCACCCCTCCACTTT. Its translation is CSARDERGDSPLHF.

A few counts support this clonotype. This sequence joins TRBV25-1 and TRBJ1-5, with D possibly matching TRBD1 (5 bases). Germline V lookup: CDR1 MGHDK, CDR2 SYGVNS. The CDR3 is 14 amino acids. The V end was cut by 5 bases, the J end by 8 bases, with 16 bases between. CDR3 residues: CASSRRWGRKPQHF. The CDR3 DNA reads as TGTGCCAGCAGTCGAAGGTGGGGGAGGAAGCCCCAGCATTTT.

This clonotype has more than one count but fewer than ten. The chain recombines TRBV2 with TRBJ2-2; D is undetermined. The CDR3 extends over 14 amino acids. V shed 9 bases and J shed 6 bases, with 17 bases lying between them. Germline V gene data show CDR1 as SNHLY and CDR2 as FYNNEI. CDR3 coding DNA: TGTGCCAGTGAAAAAAGGTCTGGGGCCGGGGAGCTGTTTTTT. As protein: CASEKRSGAGELFF.

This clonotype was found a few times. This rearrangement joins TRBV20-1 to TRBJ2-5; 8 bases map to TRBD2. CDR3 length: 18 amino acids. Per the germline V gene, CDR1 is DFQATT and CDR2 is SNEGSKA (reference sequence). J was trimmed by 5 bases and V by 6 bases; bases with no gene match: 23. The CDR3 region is CSANPWAGGHALGETQYF. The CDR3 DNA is TGCAGTGCCAACCCGTGGGCGGGGGGTCACGCCTTGGGGGAGACCCAGTACTTC.

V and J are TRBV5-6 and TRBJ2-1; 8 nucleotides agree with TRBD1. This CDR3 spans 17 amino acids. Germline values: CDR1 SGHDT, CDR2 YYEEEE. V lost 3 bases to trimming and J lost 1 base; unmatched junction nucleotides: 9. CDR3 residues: CASSWGPGQASYNEQFF. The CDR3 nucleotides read TGTGCCAGCAGCTGGGGACCGGGACAGGCTTCCTACAATGAGCAGTTCTTC.

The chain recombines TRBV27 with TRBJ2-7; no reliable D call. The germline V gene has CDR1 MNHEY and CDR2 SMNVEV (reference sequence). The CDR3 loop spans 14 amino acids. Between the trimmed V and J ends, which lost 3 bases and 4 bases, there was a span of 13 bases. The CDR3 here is CASSFPHRRYEQYF. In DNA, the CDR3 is TGTGCCAGCAGTTTTCCACACCGTAGGTACGAGCAGTACTTC.

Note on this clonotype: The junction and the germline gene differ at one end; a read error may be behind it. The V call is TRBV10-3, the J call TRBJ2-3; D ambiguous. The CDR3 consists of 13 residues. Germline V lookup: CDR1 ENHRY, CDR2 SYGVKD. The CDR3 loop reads CAIREWGTDTQYF. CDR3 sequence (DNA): TGTGCCATCAGGGAGTGGGGCACAGATACGCAGTATTTT.

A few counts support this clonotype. The CDR3 region is CASSLRLAADTQYF. The CDR3 coding sequence is TGTGCCAGCAGTCTTAGACTAGCTGCAGATACGCAGTATTTT. The genes are TRBV12-3 or TRBV12-4 and TRBJ2-3; the match to TRBD2 covers 7 bases. V dropped 5 bases and J dropped 4; count of bases not matched to a gene: 6. CDR3 size: 14 residues.

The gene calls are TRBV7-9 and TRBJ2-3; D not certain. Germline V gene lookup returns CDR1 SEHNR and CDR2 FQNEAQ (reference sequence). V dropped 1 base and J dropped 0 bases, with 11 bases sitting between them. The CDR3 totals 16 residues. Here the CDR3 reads CASSLVQISSTDTQYF. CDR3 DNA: TGTGCCAGCAGCTTAGTACAAATCTCTAGCACAGATACGCAGTATTTT.

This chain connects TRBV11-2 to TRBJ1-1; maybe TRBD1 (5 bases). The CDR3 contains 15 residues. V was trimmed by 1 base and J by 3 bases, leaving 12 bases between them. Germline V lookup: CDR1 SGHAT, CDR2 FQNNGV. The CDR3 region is CASSLGPGRDTEAFF. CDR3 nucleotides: TGTGCCAGCAGCTTAGGCCCCGGCAGGGACACTGAAGCTTTCTTT.

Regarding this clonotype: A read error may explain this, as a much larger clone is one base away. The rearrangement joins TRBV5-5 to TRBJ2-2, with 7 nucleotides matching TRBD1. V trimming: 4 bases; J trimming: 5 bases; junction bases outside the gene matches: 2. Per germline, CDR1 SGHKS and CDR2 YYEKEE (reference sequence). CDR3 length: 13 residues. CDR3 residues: CASSTGVTGELFF. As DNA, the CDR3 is TGTGCCAGCAGCACAGGGGTTACCGGGGAGCTGTTTTTT.

CDR3 in DNA: TGTGCCAGCAGACCCGGGACCTATAGCTCCTACAATGAGCAGTTCTTC. Encoded protein: CASRPGTYSSYNEQFF. V is TRBV2 and J is TRBJ2-1, with D perhaps matching TRBD1 or TRBD2 (5 bases each). The germline V gene encodes CDR1 SNHLY and CDR2 FYNNEI. CDR3 length equals 16 residues. The V and J ends lost 6 bases and 0 bases respectively, with 15 bases between them.

The CDR3 DNA sequence: TGCGCCAGCAGTTCAGGGTTCTCTGGGGCCAACGTCCTGACTTTC. Encoded protein: CASSSGFSGANVLTF. This chain links TRBV5-1 with TRBJ2-6, with D possibly matching TRBD1 (5 bases). The V and J ends lost 5 bases and 0 bases respectively, with 9 bases between them. This CDR3 region has 15 residues. Germline assignment: CDR1 SGHRS and CDR2 YFSETQ.

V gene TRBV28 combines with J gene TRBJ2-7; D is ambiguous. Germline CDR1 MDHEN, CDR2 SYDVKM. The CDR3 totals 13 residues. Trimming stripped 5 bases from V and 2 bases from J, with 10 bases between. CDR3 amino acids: CASSLLRAYEQYF. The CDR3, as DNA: TGTGCCAGCAGTCTCCTAAGGGCCTACGAGCAGTACTTC.

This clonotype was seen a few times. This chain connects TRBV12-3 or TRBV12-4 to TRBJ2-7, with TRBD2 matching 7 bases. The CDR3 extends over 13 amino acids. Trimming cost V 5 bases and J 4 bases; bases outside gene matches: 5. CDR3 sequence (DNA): TGTGCCAGCAGTGCGACTAGCTGGTACGAGCAGTACTTC. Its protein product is CASSATSWYEQYF.

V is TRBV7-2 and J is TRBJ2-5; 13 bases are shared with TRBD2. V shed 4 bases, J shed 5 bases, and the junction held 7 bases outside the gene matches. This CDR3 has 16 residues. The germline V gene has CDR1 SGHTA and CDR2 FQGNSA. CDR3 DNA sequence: TGTGCCAGCAGCTCCCGGACTAGCGGGAGTCTTGAGACCCAGTACTTC. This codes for CASSSRTSGSLETQYF.

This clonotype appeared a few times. CDR3 in amino acids: CSARGGSSSYNEQFF. CDR3 DNA: TGCAGTGCTAGAGGCGGATCGAGCTCCTACAATGAGCAGTTCTTC. The chain combines TRBV20-1 with TRBJ2-1; D not certain. The CDR3 runs 15 residues. The germline V gene has CDR1 DFQATT and CDR2 SNEGSKA (reference sequence). V was cut by 1 base and J by 0 bases, with 10 bases left in between.

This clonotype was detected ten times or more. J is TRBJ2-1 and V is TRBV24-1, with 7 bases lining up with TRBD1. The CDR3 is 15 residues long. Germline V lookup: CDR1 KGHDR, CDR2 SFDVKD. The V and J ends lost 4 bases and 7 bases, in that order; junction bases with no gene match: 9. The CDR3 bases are TGTGCCACCAGTGAGACCCGGGACAGCCTGAATGAGCAGTTCTTC. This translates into CATSETRDSLNEQFF.